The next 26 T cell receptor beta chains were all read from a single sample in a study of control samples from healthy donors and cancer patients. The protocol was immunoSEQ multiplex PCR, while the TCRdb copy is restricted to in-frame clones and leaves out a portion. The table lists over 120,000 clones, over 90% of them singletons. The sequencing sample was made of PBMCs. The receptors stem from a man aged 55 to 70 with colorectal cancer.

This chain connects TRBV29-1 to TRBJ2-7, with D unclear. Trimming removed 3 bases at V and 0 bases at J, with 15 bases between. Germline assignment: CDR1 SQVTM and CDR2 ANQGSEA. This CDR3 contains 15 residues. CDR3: CSVEYQDRSSYEQYF. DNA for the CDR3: TGCAGCGTTGAGTACCAGGACCGTAGCTCCTACGAGCAGTACTTC.

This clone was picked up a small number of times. The CDR3 spells CASSSPGNTIYF. DNA for the CDR3: TGTGCCAGCAGTTCCCCCGGAAACACCATATATTTT. The chain joins TRBV27 to TRBJ1-3; no clear D. V was trimmed by 4 bases and J by 4 bases, leaving 5 bases between them. Germline V gives CDR1 MNHEY, CDR2 SMNVEV (reference sequence). The CDR3 is 12 residues long.

The CDR3 sequence: CASSSPVDRYGRGGPRDEQFF. In nucleotides, the CDR3 is TGTGCCAGCAGCTCCCCCGTCGACAGGTACGGGCGGGGGGGTCCTCGGGATGAGCAGTTCTTC. The rearrangement uses TRBV27 and TRBJ2-1, with 9 bases that match TRBD2. The germline V gene has CDR1 MNHEY and CDR2 SMNVEV (reference sequence). V was clipped by 6 bases and J by 8 bases; unmatched bases: 29. This CDR3 has 21 amino acids.

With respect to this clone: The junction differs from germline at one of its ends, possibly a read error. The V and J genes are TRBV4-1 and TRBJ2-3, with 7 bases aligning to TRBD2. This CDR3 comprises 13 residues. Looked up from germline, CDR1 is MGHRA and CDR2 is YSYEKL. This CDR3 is CASSQDRLAVRDF. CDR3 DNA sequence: TGCGCCAGCAGCCAAGATCGGCTAGCGGTTCGGGATTTT.

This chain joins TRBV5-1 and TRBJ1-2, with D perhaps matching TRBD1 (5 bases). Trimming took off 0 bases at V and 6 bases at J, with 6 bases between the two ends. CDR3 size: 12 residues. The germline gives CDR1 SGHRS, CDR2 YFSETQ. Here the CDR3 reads CASSLGGDGYTF. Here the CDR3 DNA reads TGCGCCAGCAGCTTGGGAGGGGATGGCTACACCTTC.

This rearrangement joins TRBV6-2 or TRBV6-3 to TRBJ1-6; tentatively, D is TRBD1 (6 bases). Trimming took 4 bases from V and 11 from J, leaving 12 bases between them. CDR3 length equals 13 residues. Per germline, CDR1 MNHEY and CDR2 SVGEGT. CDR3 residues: CASSSGTTAPLHF. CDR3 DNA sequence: TGTGCCAGCAGTTCCGGGACAACCGCACCCCTCCACTTT.

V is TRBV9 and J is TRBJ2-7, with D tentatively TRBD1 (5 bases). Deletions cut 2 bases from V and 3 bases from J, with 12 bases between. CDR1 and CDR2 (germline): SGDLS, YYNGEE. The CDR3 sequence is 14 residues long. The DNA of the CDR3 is TGTGCCAGCAGCGTCGATGGACAAGACTACGAGCAGTACTTC. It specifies CASSVDGQDYEQYF.

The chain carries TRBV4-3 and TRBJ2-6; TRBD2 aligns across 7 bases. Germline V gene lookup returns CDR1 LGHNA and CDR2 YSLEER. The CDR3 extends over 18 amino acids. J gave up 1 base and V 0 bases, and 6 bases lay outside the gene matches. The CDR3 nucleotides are TGCGCCAGCAGCCAAGAGTGGGGGAGGGTATCTGGGGCCAACGTCCTGACTTTC. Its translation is CASSQEWGRVSGANVLTF.

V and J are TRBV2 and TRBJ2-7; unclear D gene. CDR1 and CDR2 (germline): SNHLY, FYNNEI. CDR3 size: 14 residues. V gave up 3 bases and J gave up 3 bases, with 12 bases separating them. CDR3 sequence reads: CASSDGVYFYEQYF. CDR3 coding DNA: TGTGCCAGCAGTGATGGCGTGTACTTCTACGAGCAGTACTTC.

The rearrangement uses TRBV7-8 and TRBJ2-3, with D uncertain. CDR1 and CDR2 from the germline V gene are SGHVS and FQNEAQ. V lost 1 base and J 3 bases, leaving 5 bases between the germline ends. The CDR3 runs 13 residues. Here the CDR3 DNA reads TGTGCCAGCAGCTTAGGTTTGACAGATACGCAGTATTTT. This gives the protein CASSLGLTDTQYF.

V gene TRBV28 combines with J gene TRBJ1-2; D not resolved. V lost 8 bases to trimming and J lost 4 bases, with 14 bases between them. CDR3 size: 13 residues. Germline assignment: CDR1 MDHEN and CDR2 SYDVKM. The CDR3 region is CASGVGYVYGYTF. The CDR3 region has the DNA TGTGCCAGCGGGGTAGGGTATGTCTATGGCTACACCTTC.

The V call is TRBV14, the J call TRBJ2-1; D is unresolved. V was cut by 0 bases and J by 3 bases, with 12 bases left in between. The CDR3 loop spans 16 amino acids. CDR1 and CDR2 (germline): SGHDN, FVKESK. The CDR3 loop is CASSQDLLALYNEQFF. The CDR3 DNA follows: TGTGCCAGCAGCCAAGATCTCCTCGCCCTCTACAATGAGCAGTTCTTC.

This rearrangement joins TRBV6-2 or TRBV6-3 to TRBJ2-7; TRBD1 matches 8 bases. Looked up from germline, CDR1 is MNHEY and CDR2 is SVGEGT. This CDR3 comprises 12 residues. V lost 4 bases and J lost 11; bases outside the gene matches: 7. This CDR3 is CASSSSQGQEYF. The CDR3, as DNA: TGTGCCAGCAGTTCCTCCCAGGGACAGGAGTACTTC.

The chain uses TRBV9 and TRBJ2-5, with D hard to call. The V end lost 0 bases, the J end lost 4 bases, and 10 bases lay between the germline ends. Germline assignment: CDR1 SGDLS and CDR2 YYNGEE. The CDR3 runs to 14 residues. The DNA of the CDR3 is TGTGCCAGCAGCGTAGGTAGATTGGGAGAGACCCAGTACTTC. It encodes CASSVGRLGETQYF. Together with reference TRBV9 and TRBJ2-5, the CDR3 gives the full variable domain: DSGVTQTPKHLITATGQRVTLRCSPRSGDLSVYWYQQSLDQGLQFLIQYYNGEERAKGNILERFSAQQFPDLHSELNLSSLELGDSALYFCASSVGRLGETQYFGPGTRLLVL.

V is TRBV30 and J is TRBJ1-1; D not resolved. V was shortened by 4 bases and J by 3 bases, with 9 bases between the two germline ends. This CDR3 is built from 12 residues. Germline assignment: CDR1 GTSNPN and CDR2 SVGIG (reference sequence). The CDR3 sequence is CAWIGIDTEAFF. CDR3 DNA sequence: TGTGCCTGGATTGGGATAGACACTGAAGCTTTCTTT.

CDR3 coding DNA: TGTGCCATCAGTGCTGCTACGAGTGGTGAAGAGACCCAGTACTTC. It specifies CAISAATSGEETQYF. V is TRBV10-3 and J is TRBJ2-5, with D uncertain. Looked up from germline, CDR1 is ENHRY and CDR2 is SYGVKD. Trimming took off 4 bases at V and 3 bases at J, with 15 bases between the two ends. CDR3 length: 15 residues.

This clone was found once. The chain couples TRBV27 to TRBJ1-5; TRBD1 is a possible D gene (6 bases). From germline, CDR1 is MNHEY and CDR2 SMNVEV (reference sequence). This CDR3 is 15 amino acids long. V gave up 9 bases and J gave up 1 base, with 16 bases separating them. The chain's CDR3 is CARGGAHISNQPQHF. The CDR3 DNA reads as TGTGCCAGGGGGGGGGCGCATATCAGCAATCAGCCCCAGCATTTT.

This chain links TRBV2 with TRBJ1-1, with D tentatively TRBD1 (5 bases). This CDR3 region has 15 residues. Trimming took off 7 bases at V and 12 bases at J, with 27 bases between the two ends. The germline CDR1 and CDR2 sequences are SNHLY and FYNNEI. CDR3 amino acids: CASKSGRLTGFVSFF. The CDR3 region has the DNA TGTGCCAGCAAGTCAGGGCGCCTCACAGGATTTGTGTCTTTCTTT.

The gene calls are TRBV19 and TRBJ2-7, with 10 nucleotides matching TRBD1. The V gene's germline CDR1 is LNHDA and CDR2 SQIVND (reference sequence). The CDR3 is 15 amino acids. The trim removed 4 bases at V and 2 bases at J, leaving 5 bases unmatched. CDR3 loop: CASSKTGTGAYEQYF. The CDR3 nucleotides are TGTGCCAGTAGTAAGACCGGGACAGGGGCCTACGAGCAGTACTTC.

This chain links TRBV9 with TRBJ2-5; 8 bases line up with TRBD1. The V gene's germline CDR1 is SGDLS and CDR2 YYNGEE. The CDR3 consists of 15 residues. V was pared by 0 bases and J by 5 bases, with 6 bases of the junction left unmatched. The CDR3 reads CASSVGDRGGETQYF. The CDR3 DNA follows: TGTGCCAGCAGCGTAGGAGACAGGGGCGGGGAGACCCAGTACTTC.

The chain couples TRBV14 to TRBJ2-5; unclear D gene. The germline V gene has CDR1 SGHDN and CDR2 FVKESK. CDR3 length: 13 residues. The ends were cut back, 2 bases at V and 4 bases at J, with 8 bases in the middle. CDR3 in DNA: TGTGCCAGCAGCCAATGGGAAGGAGAGACCCAGTACTTC. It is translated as CASSQWEGETQYF.

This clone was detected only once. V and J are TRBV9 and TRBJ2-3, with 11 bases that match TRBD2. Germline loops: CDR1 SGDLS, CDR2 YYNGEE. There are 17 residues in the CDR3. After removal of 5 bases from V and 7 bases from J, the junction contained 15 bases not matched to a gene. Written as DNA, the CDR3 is TGTGCCAGCAGAGCTTACATAGCGGGGGGGCCCCCCCATACGCAGTATTTT. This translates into CASRAYIAGGPPHTQYF.

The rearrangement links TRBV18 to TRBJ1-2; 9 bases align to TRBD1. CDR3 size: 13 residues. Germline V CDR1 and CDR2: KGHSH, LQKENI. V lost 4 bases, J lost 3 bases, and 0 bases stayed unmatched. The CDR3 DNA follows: TGTGCCAGCTCACGGACAGGGGACTATGGCTACACCTTC. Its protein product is CASSRTGDYGYTF.

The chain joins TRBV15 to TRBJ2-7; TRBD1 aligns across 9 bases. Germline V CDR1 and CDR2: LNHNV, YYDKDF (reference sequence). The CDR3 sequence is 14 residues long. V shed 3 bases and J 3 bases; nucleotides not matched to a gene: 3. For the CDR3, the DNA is TGTGCCACCAGCAGTGGGGACAGGGTCTACGAGCAGTACTTC. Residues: CATSSGDRVYEQYF.

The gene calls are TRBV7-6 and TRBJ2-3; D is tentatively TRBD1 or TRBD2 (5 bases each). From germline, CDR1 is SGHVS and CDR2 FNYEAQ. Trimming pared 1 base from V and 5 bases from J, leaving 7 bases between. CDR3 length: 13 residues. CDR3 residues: CASSLGGEDTQYF. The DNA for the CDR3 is TGTGCCAGCAGCTTAGGAGGGGAAGATACGCAGTATTTT.

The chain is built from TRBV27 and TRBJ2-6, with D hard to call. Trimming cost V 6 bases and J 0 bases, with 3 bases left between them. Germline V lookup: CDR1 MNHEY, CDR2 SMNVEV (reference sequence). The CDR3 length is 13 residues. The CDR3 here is CASSLSGANVLTF. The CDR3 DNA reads TGTGCCAGCAGCCTCTCTGGGGCCAACGTCCTGACTTTC.